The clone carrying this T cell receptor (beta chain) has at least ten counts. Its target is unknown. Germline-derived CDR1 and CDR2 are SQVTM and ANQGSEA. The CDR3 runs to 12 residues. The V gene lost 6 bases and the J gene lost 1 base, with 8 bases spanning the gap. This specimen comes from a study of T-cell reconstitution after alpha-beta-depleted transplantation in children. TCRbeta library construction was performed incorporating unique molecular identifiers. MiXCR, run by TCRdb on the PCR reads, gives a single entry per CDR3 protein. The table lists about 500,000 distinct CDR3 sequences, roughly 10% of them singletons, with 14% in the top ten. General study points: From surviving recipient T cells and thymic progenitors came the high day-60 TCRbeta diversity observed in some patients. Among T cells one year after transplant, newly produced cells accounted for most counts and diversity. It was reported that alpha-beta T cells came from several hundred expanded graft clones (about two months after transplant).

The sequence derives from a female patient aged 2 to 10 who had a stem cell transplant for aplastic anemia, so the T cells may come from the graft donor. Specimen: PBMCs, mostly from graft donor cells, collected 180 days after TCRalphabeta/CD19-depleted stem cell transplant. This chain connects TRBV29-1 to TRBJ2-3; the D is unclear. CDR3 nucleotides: TGCAGCGTCGCTTGGCGCACAGATACGCAGTATTTT. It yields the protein CSVAWRTDTQYF.